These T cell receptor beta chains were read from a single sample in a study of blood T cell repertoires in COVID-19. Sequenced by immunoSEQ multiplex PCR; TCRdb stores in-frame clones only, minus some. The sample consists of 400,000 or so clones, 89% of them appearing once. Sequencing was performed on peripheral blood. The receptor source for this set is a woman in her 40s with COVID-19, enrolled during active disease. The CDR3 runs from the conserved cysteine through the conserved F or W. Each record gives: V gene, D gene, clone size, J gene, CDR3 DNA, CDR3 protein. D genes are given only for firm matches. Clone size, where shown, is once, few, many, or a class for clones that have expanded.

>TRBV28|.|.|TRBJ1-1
TGTGCCAGCAGTTCGGCGGATTTGAACACTGAAGCTTTCTTT
CASSSADLNTEAFF
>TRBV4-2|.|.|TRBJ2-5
TGTGCCAGCAGCCAGCTAGGACAAGGCCCCGAGACCCAGTACTTC
CASSQLGQGPETQYF
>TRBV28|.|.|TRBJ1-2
TGTGCCAGCATTACGACAGCGAACTATGGCTACACCTTC
CASITTANYGYTF
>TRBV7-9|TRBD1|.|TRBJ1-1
TGTGCCAGCAGCTCGGGACAGGGGTTGGCTGAAGCTTTCTTT
CASSSGQGLAEAFF
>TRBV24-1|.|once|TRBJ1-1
TGTGCCACCAGTGATTACAGAAGTACTGAAGCTTTCTTT
CATSDYRSTEAFF
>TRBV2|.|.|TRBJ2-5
TGTGCCAGCAGTGTACAGGAGACCCAGTACTTC
CASSVQETQYF
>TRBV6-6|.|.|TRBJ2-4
TGTGCCAGCAGCCCAACAGGGACCAAAAACATTCAGTACTTC
CASSPTGTKNIQYF
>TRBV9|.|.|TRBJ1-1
TGTGCCAGCGCGGCAGAGTTGAACACTGAAGCTTTCTTT
CASAAELNTEAFF
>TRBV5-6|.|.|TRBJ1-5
TGTGCCAGCAGCTCCCGGAACGGAGGGGATCAGCCCCAGCATTTT
CASSSRNGGDQPQHF
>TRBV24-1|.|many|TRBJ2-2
TGTGCCACCAGTGATATCACAGGGACCGGGGAGCTGTTTTTT
CATSDITGTGELFF
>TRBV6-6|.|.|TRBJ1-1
TGTGCCAGCAGTACAGGTCAAACAGGGACTGAAGCTTTCTTT
CASSTGQTGTEAFF
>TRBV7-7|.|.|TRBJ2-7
TGTGCTAGCAGCCCCCACTCCGGGACAATAAACGAGCAGTACTTC
CASSPHSGTINEQYF
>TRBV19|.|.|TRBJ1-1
TGTGCCAGTATTAGCTCGGGGGGAAGGGCCACTGAAGCTTTCTTT
CASISSGGRATEAFF
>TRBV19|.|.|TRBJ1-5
TGTGCCAGCGCCCAGGAGGATAGCAATCAGCCCCAGCATTTT
CASAQEDSNQPQHF
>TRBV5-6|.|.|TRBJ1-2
TGTGCCAGCAGCTTGGCCCCAGGTTTGGGTGGCTACACCTTC
CASSLAPGLGGYTF
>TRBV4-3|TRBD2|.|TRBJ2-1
TGCGCCAGCACCTGGACTAGGCCGCCCCAAAACAATGAGCAGTTCTTC
CASTWTRPPQNNEQFF
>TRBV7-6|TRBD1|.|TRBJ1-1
TGTGCCAGCAGCTTTAGACAGGGGAACACTGAAGCTTTCTTT
CASSFRQGNTEAFF
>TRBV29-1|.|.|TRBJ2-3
TGCAGCGACGCCTATGAACAGGGTAGGACAGATACGCAGTATTTT
CSDAYEQGRTDTQYF
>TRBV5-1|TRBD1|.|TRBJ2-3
TGCGCCAGCAGCTTGGAAGGACAGGGAGTTACAGATACGCAGTATTTT
CASSLEGQGVTDTQYF
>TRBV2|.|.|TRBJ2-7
TGTGCCAGCAGTACCCTTGGTAGCTCCTACGAGCAGTACTTC
CASSTLGSSYEQYF
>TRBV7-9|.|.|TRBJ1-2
TGTGCCAGCAGCTTAGCCCCTCGCAGGGCAAGCGGCTACACCTTC
CASSLAPRRASGYTF
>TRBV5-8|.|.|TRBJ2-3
TGTGCCAGCAGCTTGGAGCTAGTACGCACAGATACGCAGTATTTT
CASSLELVRTDTQYF
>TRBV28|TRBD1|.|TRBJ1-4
TGTGCCAGCGTTTTAACAGGGGCGGGTGAAAAACTGTTTTTT
CASVLTGAGEKLFF
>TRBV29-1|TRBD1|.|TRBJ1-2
TGCAGCGTTGAAGCCTCCTCCCAGGGGGCGGGAGGCTACACCTTC
CSVEASSQGAGGYTF